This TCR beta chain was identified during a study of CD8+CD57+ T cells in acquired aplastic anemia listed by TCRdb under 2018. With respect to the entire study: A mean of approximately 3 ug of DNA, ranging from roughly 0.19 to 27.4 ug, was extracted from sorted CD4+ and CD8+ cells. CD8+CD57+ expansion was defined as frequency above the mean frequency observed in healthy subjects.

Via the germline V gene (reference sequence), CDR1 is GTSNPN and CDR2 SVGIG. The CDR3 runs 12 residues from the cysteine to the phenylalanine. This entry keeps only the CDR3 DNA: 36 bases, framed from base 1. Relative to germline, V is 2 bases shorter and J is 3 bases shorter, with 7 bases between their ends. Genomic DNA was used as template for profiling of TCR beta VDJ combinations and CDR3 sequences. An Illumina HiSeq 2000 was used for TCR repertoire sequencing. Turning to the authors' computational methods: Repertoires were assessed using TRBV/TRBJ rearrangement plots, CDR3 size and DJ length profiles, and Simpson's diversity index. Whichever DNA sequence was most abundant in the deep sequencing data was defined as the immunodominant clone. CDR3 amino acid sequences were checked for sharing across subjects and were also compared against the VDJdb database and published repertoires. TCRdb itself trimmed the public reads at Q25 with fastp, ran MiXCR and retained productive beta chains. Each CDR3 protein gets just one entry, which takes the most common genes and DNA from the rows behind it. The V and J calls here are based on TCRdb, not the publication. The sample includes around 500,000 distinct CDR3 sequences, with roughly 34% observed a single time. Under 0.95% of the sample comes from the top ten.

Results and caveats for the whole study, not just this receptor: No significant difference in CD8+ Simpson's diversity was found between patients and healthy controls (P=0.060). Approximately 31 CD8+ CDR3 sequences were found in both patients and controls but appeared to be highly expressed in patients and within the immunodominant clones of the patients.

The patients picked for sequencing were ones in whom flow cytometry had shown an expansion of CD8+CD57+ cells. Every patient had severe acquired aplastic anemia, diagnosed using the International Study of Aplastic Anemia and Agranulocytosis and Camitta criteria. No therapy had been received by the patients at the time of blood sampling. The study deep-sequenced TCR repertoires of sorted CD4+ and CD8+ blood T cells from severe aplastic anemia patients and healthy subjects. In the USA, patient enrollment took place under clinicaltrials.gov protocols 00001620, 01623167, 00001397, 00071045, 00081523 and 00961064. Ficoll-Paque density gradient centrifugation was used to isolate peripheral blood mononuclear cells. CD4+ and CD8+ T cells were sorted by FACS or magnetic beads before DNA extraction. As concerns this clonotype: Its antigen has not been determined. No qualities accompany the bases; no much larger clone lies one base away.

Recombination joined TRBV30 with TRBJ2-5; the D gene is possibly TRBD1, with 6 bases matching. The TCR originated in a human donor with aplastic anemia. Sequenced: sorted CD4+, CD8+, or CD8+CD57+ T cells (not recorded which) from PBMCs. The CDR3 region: CAWSNREETQYF. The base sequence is TGTGCCTGGAGTAACAGGGAAGAGACCCAGTACTTC.